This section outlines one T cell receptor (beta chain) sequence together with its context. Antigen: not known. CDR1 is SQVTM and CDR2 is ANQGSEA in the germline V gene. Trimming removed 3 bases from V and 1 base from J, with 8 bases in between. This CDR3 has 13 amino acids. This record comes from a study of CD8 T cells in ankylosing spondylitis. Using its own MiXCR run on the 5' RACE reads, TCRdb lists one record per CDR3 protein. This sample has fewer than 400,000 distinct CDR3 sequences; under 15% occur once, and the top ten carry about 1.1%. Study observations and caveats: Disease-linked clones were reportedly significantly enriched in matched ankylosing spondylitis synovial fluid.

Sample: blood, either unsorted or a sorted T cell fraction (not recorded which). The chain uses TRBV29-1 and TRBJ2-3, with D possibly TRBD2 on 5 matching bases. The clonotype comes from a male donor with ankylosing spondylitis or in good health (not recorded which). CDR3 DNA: TGCAGCGTTGAGTCTAGCCGCACAGATACGCAGTATTTT. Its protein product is CSVESSRTDTQYF.